This TCR beta chain was profiled in a study of regulatory T cells in long-lasting Graves disease. In the study overall: Persistent cases were those of Graves' disease that involved over 5 years of antithyroid drugs with positive TSH receptor antibodies. General study results and limits: Persistent disease was characterized by preferential usage of TRBV28, TRBJ1-2 and TRBJ2-5.

iRepertoire HTBI primers and Arm-PCR of CDR3 regions built TCR beta libraries. TCRdb passed the multiplex PCR reads through MiXCR, listing each CDR3 protein once. The table shows hundreds of thousands of distinct CDR3 sequences, with less than 25% occurring only once. The time point is: persistent/refractory GD, antithyroid drugs over 5 years with positive TRAb. PBMC-derived RNA was used for the TCR library. American Thyroid Association guidelines were used to diagnose Graves' disease. This clonotype was seen many times. Its cognate antigen is unknown. V gave up 1 base and J gave up 1 base, with 1 base separating them. The length of the CDR3 is 13 residues. Germline V lookup: CDR1 LGHNT, CDR2 FRNRAP.

The chain combines TRBV12-5 with TRBJ2-2; no reliable D call. The receptor comes from a female donor with Graves disease. This sample comprised peripheral blood mononuclear cells (PBMCs), obtained when the disease was refractory, from a patient treated with antithyroid drugs. The CDR3 loop reads CASGLENTGELFF. CDR3 DNA: TGTGCTAGTGGTTTGGAGAACACCGGGGAGCTGTTTTTT.